What follows is one T cell receptor beta chain and its context. This record comes from a study of blood T cell repertoires in COVID-19. Per germline, CDR1 ENHRY and CDR2 SYGVKD. The CDR3 has 13 amino acids. Only in-frame clones appear in the TCRdb table, and some are missing; sequencing was by immunoSEQ multiplex PCR. In the table there are 650,000 to 800,000 clones, 70% to 90% of which are singletons. The chain has TRBV10-3 and TRBJ1-3; 7 bases line up with TRBD1. The sequenced sample consisted of peripheral blood. The receptor comes from a woman aged 18-30 years with acute or convalescent COVID-19. For the CDR3, the DNA is TGTCCCGCTATAGACAGGGCTGGAAACACCATATATTTT. This sequence encodes CPAIDRAGNTIYF.